The subject of this entry is one TCR beta chain. Germline loops: CDR1 MGHRA, CDR2 YSYEKL. The V end was cut by 4 bases, the J end by 3 bases, with 30 bases between. The length of the CDR3 is 20 residues. The sample is drawn from a study of control samples from healthy donors and cancer patients. Clones were sequenced by immunoSEQ multiplex PCR, and TCRdb holds only the in-frame ones, with some missing. Among about 160,000 clones listed, over 95% were seen once. The specimen was blood. The chain recombines TRBV4-1 with TRBJ1-1; no definite D call. The TCR was taken from a woman under 40 in good health. The CDR3 nucleotides read TGCGCCAGCAGCCTCAAGATTGAAGTCTCACTTGGTCATTTGGACACTGAAGCTTTCTTT. Its translation: CASSLKIEVSLGHLDTEAFF.